The 21 T cell receptor beta chains below come from one sample, sequenced in a study of cytomegalovirus exposure and HLA in healthy donors (TCRdb year 2017). The receptor library was made with the immunoSEQ multiplex PCR assay. For the multiplex PCR, a mixture combining 60 forward primers for TCR Vbeta segments and 13 reverse primers for TCR Jbeta segments was used. TCRdb mirrors the immuneACCESS table, restricted to in-frame sequences. Some clones are absent from its copies; in checked studies, under half trace to an unresolved V gene, and the reason for the others is unknown. The sample records some 190,000 clones, around 80% of which are singletons. The top ten hold approximately 2% of the sample. The specimen sequenced was PBMCs. The receptors were gathered from a woman aged 25 to 39 in good health and CMV-seronegative.

For the CDR3, the DNA is TGTGCCAGCACCCGGCGGTACACTGAAGCTTTCTTT. Translation gives CASTRRYTEAFF. The chain joins TRBV5-6 to TRBJ1-1; D is unresolved. The germline CDR1 and CDR2 sequences are SGHDT and YYEEEE. There are 12 residues in the CDR3. Trimming took 6 bases from V and 3 from J, leaving 9 bases between them.

V and J are TRBV30 and TRBJ1-1; 8 bases map to TRBD1. Germline values: CDR1 GTSNPN, CDR2 SVGIG (reference sequence). V lost 1 base, J lost 8 bases, and 15 bases stayed unmatched. The CDR3 length is 16 residues. The CDR3 is CAWSGPGQGAVWEAFF. The CDR3 DNA follows: TGTGCCTGGAGTGGACCGGGGCAGGGGGCGGTTTGGGAAGCTTTCTTT.

As regards this clone: The junction and the germline gene differ at one end; a read error may be behind it. The CDR3 spells CVSSQDLSGIQSSGNTIYF. The CDR3 region has the DNA TGTGTCAGCAGCCAAGATTTGTCGGGGATCCAAAGCTCTGGAAACACCATATATTTT. The chain is built from TRBV4-2 and TRBJ1-3, with D unclear. From germline, CDR1 is LGHNA and CDR2 YNFKEQ. This CDR3 region has 19 residues.

Details on this clone: Different DNA sequences within this sample yield the same CDR3. The J gene is TRBJ1-1, the V gene TRBV28; D not resolved. The CDR3 sequence is 14 residues long. With 7 bases removed from V and 0 bases from J, the gap between germline ends came to 12 bases. The germline V gene encodes CDR1 MDHEN and CDR2 SYDVKM. CDR3 in amino acids: CASTDSNMNTEAFF. The CDR3, as DNA: TGTGCCAGCACCGACTCGAACATGAACACTGAAGCTTTCTTT.

This rearrangement joins TRBV5-8 to TRBJ2-3; TRBD1 is a possible D gene (5 bases). This CDR3 comprises 18 residues. Germline CDR1 SGHTS, CDR2 YDEGEE. V was cut by 6 bases and J by 1 base, with 24 bases left in between. CDR3 sequence: CASIQGIERGSGTDTQYF. DNA of the CDR3: TGTGCCAGCATCCAGGGCATCGAAAGGGGTTCCGGCACAGATACGCAGTATTTT.

This chain joins TRBV7-6 and TRBJ2-3, with 11 bases fitting TRBD2. The length of the CDR3 is 15 residues. The V gene's germline CDR1 is SGHVS and CDR2 FNYEAQ. With V trimmed by 6 bases and J by 2 bases, 4 bases remained unmatched. CDR3 residues: CASSRLAGHTDTQYF. The DNA of the CDR3 is TGTGCCAGCAGTCGACTAGCGGGGCACACAGATACGCAGTATTTT.

This chain connects TRBV6-1 to TRBJ2-7; D perhaps matches TRBD1 (5 bases). The germline gives CDR1 MNHNS, CDR2 SASEGT. The V end was cut by 6 bases, the J end by 3 bases, with 12 bases between. The CDR3 is 13 residues long. This chain's CDR3 is CASRDNQGYEQYF. CDR3 nucleotide sequence: TGTGCCAGCAGGGACAACCAAGGCTACGAGCAGTACTTC.

V usage is TRBV2 and J usage is TRBJ2-1, with D possibly being TRBD1 (6 bases). The CDR3 length is 13 residues. The germline V and J ends were trimmed by 4 bases and 6 bases, with 10 bases remaining between them. CDR1 is SNHLY, CDR2 FYNNEI, per germline. As DNA, the CDR3 is TGTGCCAGCAGTGCCTCAGGGGCCAATGAGCAGTTCTTC. Amino acids: CASSASGANEQFF. The full variable domain, in which reference TRBV2 and TRBJ2-1 provide the parts outside the CDR3, is EPEVTQTPSHQVTQMGQEVILRCVPISNHLYFYWYRQILGQKVEFLVSFYNNEISEKSEIFDDQFSVERPDGSNFTLKIRSTKLEDSAMYFCASSASGANEQFFGPGTRLTVL.

The chain carries TRBV7-8 and TRBJ2-7; 12 bases match TRBD1. The CDR3 totals 14 residues. After removal of 5 bases from V and 4 bases from J, the junction contained 3 bases not matched to a gene. Germline V CDR1 and CDR2: SGHVS, FQNEAQ. This CDR3 is CASSRGQGAYEQYF. The CDR3 DNA reads TGTGCCAGCAGCCGGGGACAGGGGGCTTACGAGCAGTACTTC.

This clone has a single count. The rearrangement links TRBV4-3 to TRBJ1-1; the D gene is possibly TRBD1 (6 bases). CDR3 length: 16 residues. V gave up 1 base and J gave up 5 bases, with 17 bases separating them. The germline V gene encodes CDR1 LGHNA and CDR2 YSLEER. The DNA of the CDR3 is TGCGCCAGCAGCCAAGCGGGGGGCAGGGTTCGTACTGAAGCTTTCTTT. The encoded protein is CASSQAGGRVRTEAFF.

The genes are TRBV29-1 and TRBJ1-1; TRBD1 aligns across 10 bases. With 5 bases clipped from V and 6 bases from J, the junction kept 9 bases outside the gene matches. This CDR3 contains 14 residues. Germline V gives CDR1 SQVTM, CDR2 ANQGSEA. CDR3 amino acids: CSVRNRQGAPEAFF. CDR3 DNA: TGCAGCGTTCGTAATAGACAGGGGGCCCCTGAAGCTTTCTTT.

The gene calls are TRBV5-4 and TRBJ1-6; D is ambiguous. The CDR3 has 16 residues. Trimming pared 5 bases from V and 6 bases from J, leaving 18 bases between. Germline loops: CDR1 SGHNT, CDR2 YYREEE (reference sequence). In DNA, the CDR3 is TGTGCCAGCAGAACTTCCCTGGGAGGGAGTAATTCACCCCTCCACTTT. Its protein is CASRTSLGGSNSPLHF.

This clone has just a few counts. As DNA, the CDR3 is TGTGCCAGCAGCTTCCCAGGATTCTCTGGAAACACCATATATTTT. Translated: CASSFPGFSGNTIYF. The V and J genes are TRBV5-8 and TRBJ1-3; D is unresolved. Between the trimmed V and J ends, which lost 2 bases and 0 bases, there was a span of 9 bases. Looked up from germline, CDR1 is SGHTS and CDR2 is YDEGEE. This CDR3 has 15 amino acids.

The chain links TRBV6-1 to TRBJ1-1; a weak D match, TRBD1 (5 bases). The CDR3 covers 19 residues. Trimming stripped 4 bases from V and 3 bases from J, with 27 bases between. Germline values: CDR1 MNHNS, CDR2 SASEGT. The CDR3, as DNA: TGTGCCAGCAGTGGGCCAGGGCAGGGTGCCCAGTATTTATACACTGAAGCTTTCTTT. Protein: CASSGPGQGAQYLYTEAFF.

Here the CDR3 DNA reads TGTGCCAGCAGCGACAGGGGACGAAAAGAGACCCAGTACTTC. Translation: CASSDRGRKETQYF. The chain links TRBV11-2 to TRBJ2-5, with 8 bases identical to TRBD1. Germline V gene sequence: CDR1 SGHAT, CDR2 FQNNGV. This CDR3 spans 14 amino acids. V gave up 5 bases and J gave up 3 bases; unmatched junction bases: 5.

CDR3 amino acids: CASSPYRLGQVPHEQYF. DNA of the CDR3: TGTGCCAGCAGCCCCTACCGCCTGGGACAGGTACCCCACGAGCAGTACTTC. The chain carries TRBV4-2 and TRBJ2-7; 8 nucleotides align to TRBD1. This CDR3 contains 17 residues. Losses at the gene ends were 4 bases for V and 5 bases for J; bases not matched to a gene: 16. Looked up from germline, CDR1 is LGHNA and CDR2 is YNFKEQ.

This chain connects TRBV11-2 to TRBJ2-2; the match to TRBD2 covers 8 bases. V was pared by 5 bases and J by 3 bases, with 11 bases of the junction left unmatched. The CDR3 length is 17 residues. Looked up from germline, CDR1 is SGHAT and CDR2 is FQNNGV. The chain's CDR3 is CASSPPRGGEDTGELFF. CDR3 DNA sequence: TGTGCCAGCAGCCCCCCCCGGGGGGGGGAGGACACCGGGGAGCTGTTTTTT.

The chain is built from TRBV7-2 and TRBJ1-2; 7 nucleotides match TRBD1. Germline values: CDR1 SGHTA, CDR2 FQGNSA. The CDR3 is made up of 14 amino acids. Trimming at V came to 3 bases and at J to 4 bases, leaving 5 bases not matched to a gene. Here the CDR3 DNA reads TGTGCCAGCAGCTTTTTGGGACAGCTCTATGGCTACACCTTC. Translated, it gives CASSFLGQLYGYTF. Using reference TRBV7-2 and TRBJ1-2 for the parts outside the CDR3, the full variable domain is GAGVSQSPSNKVTEKGKDVELRCDPISGHTALYWYRQSLGQGLEFLIYFQGNSAPDKSGLPSDRFSAERTGGSVSTLTIQRTQQEDSAVYLCASSFLGQLYGYTFGSGTRLTVV.

The V gene is TRBV5-8, the J gene TRBJ2-2, with 8 bases lining up with TRBD2. The J segment lost 1 base and the V segment lost 7 bases, leaving 12 bases of the junction unmatched. The germline V gene has CDR1 SGHTS and CDR2 YDEGEE. CDR3 length: 17 amino acids. In DNA, the CDR3 is TGTGCCAGCGGGCTGGGAAGGACTAGCAGGAACACCGGGGAGCTGTTTTTT. Its translation is CASGLGRTSRNTGELFF.

The chain combines TRBV5-1 with TRBJ2-5; 9 bases align to TRBD1. The germline gives CDR1 SGHRS, CDR2 YFSETQ. This CDR3 spans 13 amino acids. Trimming at V came to 6 bases and at J to 2 bases, leaving 2 bases not matched to a gene. In DNA form, the CDR3 reads TGCGCCAGCACGGGGACAGGGCAAGAGACCCAGTACTTC. Translating gives CASTGTGQETQYF.

This clone was observed once. This chain joins TRBV10-1 and TRBJ2-7; 9 nucleotides align to TRBD1. V lost 5 bases to trimming and J lost 3 bases; unmatched junction nucleotides: 5. The CDR3 runs to 14 residues. Germline lookup yields CDR1 WNHNN and CDR2 SYGVQD (reference sequence). The CDR3 loop reads CASSLWTGDYEQYF. CDR3 coding DNA: TGCGCCAGCAGTCTATGGACAGGGGACTACGAGCAGTACTTC.